What follows are 25 T cell receptor beta chains derived from one specimen sequenced in a study of T cells after somatic rescue of genetic block. Method: immunoSEQ multiplex PCR; TCRdb's copy keeps in-frame clones and lacks some. Here the sample spans roughly 70,000 clones, 92% being singletons. Sample: peripheral blood mononuclear cells (PBMCs). These receptors came from a man aged 40-49 years.

V is TRBV19 and J is TRBJ2-1; tentative D call: TRBD2 (5 bases). The germline V gene has CDR1 LNHDA and CDR2 SQIVND (reference sequence). V was cut by 5 bases and J by 7 bases, with 21 bases left in between. The CDR3 runs 16 residues. For the CDR3, the DNA is TGTGCCAGTAGTTCCGAGGCGGGCCCGAGGGATAATGAGCAGTTCTTC. Encoded protein: CASSSEAGPRDNEQFF.

V gene TRBV28 combines with J gene TRBJ2-5; TRBD2 is a possible D gene (6 bases). The CDR3 spans 18 residues. V dropped 5 bases and J dropped 1 base, with 23 bases sitting between them. CDR1 is MDHEN, CDR2 SYDVKM, per germline. The CDR3 protein is CASSAPLGRGGPQETQYF. Written as DNA, the CDR3 is TGTGCCAGCAGTGCCCCCTTGGGTCGGGGAGGCCCCCAAGAGACCCAGTACTTC.

The V gene is TRBV5-6, the J gene TRBJ1-2, with TRBD1 matching over 8 bases. Germline lookup yields CDR1 SGHDT and CDR2 YYEEEE. This CDR3 has 15 residues. The ends lost 3 bases at V and 4 bases at J; junction bases unmatched: 8. The CDR3 is CASSSPGQAIYGYTF. DNA for the CDR3: TGTGCCAGCAGCTCCCCGGGACAGGCGATCTATGGCTACACCTTC.

This chain uses TRBV4-2 with TRBJ2-5, with D perhaps matching TRBD1 (6 bases). The assigned J gene may be wrong: the sequence end matches TRBJ2-7 better. This CDR3 has 16 amino acids. CDR1 LGHNA and CDR2 YNFKEQ come from the germline V gene. The CDR3 bases are TGTGCCAGCAGCCAAGATCTCCAGGGGCACACCTACGAGCAGTACTTC. Encoded protein: CASSQDLQGHTYEQYF.

The rearrangement links TRBV4-2 to TRBJ1-2; 7 nucleotides agree with TRBD1. This CDR3 contains 16 residues. Germline values: CDR1 LGHNA, CDR2 YNFKEQ. After removal of 4 bases from V and 4 bases from J, the junction contained 12 bases not matched to a gene. The CDR3 sequence is CASSPSLFRQGYGYTF. The DNA for the CDR3 is TGTGCCAGCAGCCCAAGTTTATTCCGACAGGGCTATGGCTACACCTTC.

J is TRBJ2-7 and V is TRBV7-8; D not certain. Deletions cut 4 bases from V and 3 bases from J, with 10 bases between. CDR3 length equals 13 residues. Germline V gives CDR1 SGHVS, CDR2 FQNEAQ. The DNA for the CDR3 is TGTGCCAGCAGCTCCTGGGAATACTACGAGCAGTACTTC. Translating gives CASSSWEYYEQYF.

The genes are TRBV27 and TRBJ1-6; TRBD1 aligns across 8 bases. The CDR3 spans 14 residues. Germline CDR1 is MNHEY and CDR2 is SMNVEV (reference sequence). V trimming: 3 bases; J trimming: 5 bases; junction bases outside the gene matches: 0. The DNA of the CDR3 is TGTGCCAGCAGTTTGGACAGGGATAATTCACCCCTCCACTTT. Translating gives CASSLDRDNSPLHF.

This chain joins TRBV6-5 and TRBJ1-2; 7 positions agree with TRBD1. The ends lost 6 bases at V and 4 bases at J; junction bases unmatched: 11. The CDR3 sequence is 15 residues long. Looked up from germline, CDR1 is MNHEY and CDR2 is SVGAGI. In nucleotides, the CDR3 is TGTGCCAGCAGATCATTTCAGGGGGATTCCTATGGCTACACCTTC. Translating it yields CASRSFQGDSYGYTF.

The J gene is TRBJ1-1, the V gene TRBV7-8, with D perhaps TRBD1 (5 bases). Per germline, CDR1 SGHVS and CDR2 FQNEAQ. V was pared by 5 bases and J by 7 bases, with 23 bases between. This CDR3 is 16 amino acids long. As DNA, the CDR3 is TGTGCCAGCAGCCTGACAGCCCGGCTAGGTGCGAGTGAAGCTTTCTTT. The encoded protein is CASSLTARLGASEAFF.

The count of this clone is one. The chain couples TRBV30 to TRBJ2-7; 10 bases line up with TRBD1. The ends lost 4 bases at V and 4 bases at J; junction bases unmatched: 7. The CDR3 has 14 amino acids. Germline CDR1 and CDR2: GTSNPN and SVGIG (reference sequence). CDR3 amino acids: CAWNRGTGDYEQYF. The CDR3, as DNA: TGTGCCTGGAACCGCGGGACAGGGGATTACGAGCAGTACTTC.

For the CDR3, the DNA is TGTGCCAGTAGTACGGGACTAGCGGGAGACGAGCAGTACTTC. Its translation: CASSTGLAGDEQYF. The rearrangement uses TRBV19 and TRBJ2-7; 14 nucleotides align to TRBD2. The CDR3 runs to 14 residues. With V trimmed by 4 bases and J by 5 bases, 1 base remained unmatched. Per the germline V gene, CDR1 is LNHDA and CDR2 is SQIVND (reference sequence).

This chain uses TRBV5-6 with TRBJ1-4, with D possibly matching TRBD1 (6 bases). Trimming shortened V by 7 bases and J by 0 bases, and 13 bases separated the two germline ends. CDR1 SGHDT and CDR2 YYEEEE come from the germline V gene. The CDR3 runs 15 residues. The CDR3 protein is CASGRDTSTNEKLFF. Written as DNA, the CDR3 is TGTGCCAGCGGCCGGGACACCTCAACTAATGAAAAACTGTTTTTT.

This rearrangement joins TRBV7-9 to TRBJ1-1; D unclear. The CDR3 is 12 amino acids. Trimming stripped 5 bases from V and 3 bases from J, with 7 bases between. Germline lookup yields CDR1 SEHNR and CDR2 FQNEAQ (reference sequence). The CDR3 sequence: CASSPIDTEAFF. The CDR3 DNA reads as TGTGCCAGCAGCCCAATTGACACTGAAGCTTTCTTT.

The chain has TRBV6-5 and TRBJ2-1; D unclear. V lost 2 bases and J 9 bases, leaving 11 bases between the germline ends. Looked up from germline, CDR1 is MNHEY and CDR2 is SVGAGI. The CDR3 spans 13 residues. CDR3 sequence (DNA): TGTGCCAGCAGTTACGGCCTGGCGCGTGAGCAGTTCTTC. Protein: CASSYGLAREQFF.

The chain employs TRBV5-1 and TRBJ2-7, with D tentatively TRBD1 (5 bases). V dropped 0 bases and J dropped 2 bases, with 9 bases sitting between them. This CDR3 has 14 amino acids. Germline CDR1 reads SGHRS; CDR2 reads YFSETQ. CDR3 region: CASSLEDTTYEQYF. In DNA, the CDR3 is TGCGCCAGCAGCTTGGAGGACACAACCTACGAGCAGTACTTC.

This clone was detected only once. V and J are TRBV5-1 and TRBJ2-1; the D gene could be TRBD1 or TRBD2 (6 bases each). The CDR3 is 15 residues long. V gave up 4 bases and J gave up 4 bases, with 15 bases separating them. The germline V gene has CDR1 SGHRS and CDR2 YFSETQ. The CDR3 loop reads CASSVQGGSYNEQFF. In DNA, the CDR3 is TGCGCCAGCAGCGTACAGGGAGGTTCGTACAATGAGCAGTTCTTC.

The rearrangement joins TRBV10-3 to TRBJ2-7; D is unclear. Looked up from germline, CDR1 is ENHRY and CDR2 is SYGVKD. Deletions cut 3 bases from V and 5 bases from J, with 5 bases between. This CDR3 has 11 residues. The CDR3 region is CAISDTHEQYF. In DNA, the CDR3 is TGTGCCATCAGTGACACCCACGAGCAGTACTTC.

This clone showed up just once. V and J are TRBV9 and TRBJ2-5; TRBD2 agrees at 15 bases. Germline CDR1 and CDR2: SGDLS and YYNGEE. After removal of 2 bases from V and 4 bases from J, the junction contained 3 bases not matched to a gene. The CDR3 is 16 residues long. The CDR3 bases are TGTGCCAGCAGCGTTGGGACTAGCGGGAGGTTAGAGACCCAGTACTTC. This encodes CASSVGTSGRLETQYF.

DNA for the CDR3: TGTGCCAGCAGCTTTGGACTAGCAGCTAGCACAGATACGCAGTATTTT. It codes for CASSFGLAASTDTQYF. The genes are TRBV5-5 and TRBJ2-3; 8 bases align to TRBD2. Germline CDR1 SGHKS, CDR2 YYEKEE (reference sequence). The V segment lost 2 bases and the J segment 0 bases; nucleotides outside the gene matches: 5. This CDR3 comprises 16 residues.

The chain has TRBV19 and TRBJ2-7, with 7 bases lining up with TRBD2. The germline gives CDR1 LNHDA, CDR2 SQIVND (reference sequence). After removal of 3 bases from V and 3 bases from J, the junction contained 8 bases not matched to a gene. This CDR3 is built from 15 residues. Written as DNA, the CDR3 is TGTGCCAGTAGTATCTCCAGCGGGGCCGACTACGAGCAGTACTTC. Its translation is CASSISSGADYEQYF. The complete variable domain, with remaining parts taken from reference TRBV19 and TRBJ2-7, reads DGGITQSPKYLFRKEGQNVTLSCEQNLNHDAMYWYRQDPGQGLRLIYYSQIVNDFQKGDIAEGYSVSREKKESFPLTVTSAQKNPTAFYLCASSISSGADYEQYFGPGTRLTVT.

The rearrangement links TRBV7-8 to TRBJ2-7; weak D call: TRBD1 (6 bases). V lost 5 bases to trimming and J lost 2 bases, with 13 bases between them. Germline V lookup: CDR1 SGHVS, CDR2 FQNEAQ. The CDR3 length is 14 residues. This CDR3 reads CASSPVRGTYEQYF. The CDR3 DNA sequence: TGTGCCAGCAGCCCAGTCAGGGGAACCTACGAGCAGTACTTC.

The chain employs TRBV5-1 and TRBJ2-5; 10 bases fit TRBD2. CDR3 length: 16 residues. Per the germline V gene, CDR1 is SGHRS and CDR2 is YFSETQ. J was trimmed by 1 base and V by 4 bases; bases with no gene match: 7. The DNA of the CDR3 is TGCGCCAGCAGCGGGCCTAGCGGGGGATTCCAAGAGACCCAGTACTTC. Encoded protein: CASSGPSGGFQETQYF.

The chain joins TRBV11-3 to TRBJ2-3, with no clear D. The CDR3 consists of 16 residues. Trimming pared 1 base from V and 0 bases from J, leaving 11 bases between. CDR1 and CDR2 from the germline V gene are SGHNT and YENEEA. CDR3 residues: CASSLGLVGSTDTQYF. The CDR3, as DNA: TGTGCCAGCAGCTTAGGCCTAGTCGGGAGCACAGATACGCAGTATTTT.

The rearrangement uses TRBV7-9 and TRBJ2-7; 8 bases are shared with TRBD2. This CDR3 has 16 residues. V shed 5 bases and J 4 bases; nucleotides not matched to a gene: 13. Germline CDR1 SEHNR, CDR2 FQNEAQ (reference sequence). CDR3: CASSPGGGIFVYEQYF. The DNA for the CDR3 is TGTGCCAGCAGCCCAGGCGGGGGGATCTTCGTTTACGAGCAGTACTTC.

V is TRBV28 and J is TRBJ2-1, with 7 bases lining up with TRBD2. V lost 5 bases, J lost 6 bases, and 10 bases stayed unmatched. CDR1 and CDR2 (germline): MDHEN, SYDVKM. The CDR3 is made up of 15 amino acids. CDR3 region: CASSLGGWYPNEQFF. The CDR3 bases are TGTGCCAGCAGTCTGGGGGGGTGGTATCCCAATGAGCAGTTCTTC. The complete variable domain, with remaining parts taken from reference TRBV28 and TRBJ2-1, reads DVKVTQSSRYLVKRTGEKVFLECVQDMDHENMFWYRQDPGLGLRLIYFSYDVKMKEKGDIPEGYSVSREKKERFSLILESASTNQTSMYLCASSLGGWYPNEQFFGPGTRLTVL.